These T cell receptor beta chains were read from a single sample in a study of radiation and T cells in renal cell carcinoma. Repertoires were generated with immunoSEQ multiplex PCR, while TCRdb's copy carries only in-frame clones and drops some. The table shows around 170,000 clones, with 88% occurring only once. This material consisted of blood, taken from a patient whose treatment included radiotherapy and nephrectomy. These receptors were taken from a woman aged 50 to 65 with renal cell carcinoma. The CDR3 runs from the conserved cysteine through the conserved F or W. The D gene is left open where the match is weak. Clone size is not always given. Where it is, it says once, few, many or a class for expanded clones.

TRBJ1-2,TRBV25-1,13,TRBD1,.,TGTGCCAGCAGTGGGACAGGGGACTATGGCTACACCTTC,CASSGTGDYGYTF
TRBJ2-2,TRBV7-7,16,.,.,TGTGCTAGCAGCCCAACACCCGGGACTGGGAGGGGGGAGCTGTTTTTT,CASSPTPGTGRGELFF
TRBJ1-2,TRBV29-1,14,.,.,TGCAGCGTTGTTCGGGATCTAACGTTCTCGGGCTACACCTTC,CSVVRDLTFSGYTF
TRBJ2-1,TRBV18,16,.,.,TGTGCCAGCTCACCACTGAGGGGCCGGGTTTTCCATGAGCAGTTCTTC,CASSPLRGRVFHEQFF
TRBJ1-4,TRBV5-6,15,.,.,TGTGCCAGCAGCCCGGCGGCGGGATCAAATGAAAAACTGTTTTTT,CASSPAAGSNEKLFF
TRBJ2-1,TRBV19,15,TRBD2,.,TGTGCCAGCGCCTATCTAGCGGGGAACTACAATGAGCAGTTCTTC,CASAYLAGNYNEQFF
TRBJ2-3,TRBV4-1,16,TRBD2,.,TGCGCCAGCAGCCAAGGGGAGCGGGGGGGCCGAGATACGCAGTATTTT,CASSQGERGGRDTQYF
TRBJ1-4,TRBV19,14,.,.,TGTGCCAGTAGTATCGGGCAGAGTATTGAAAAACTGTTTTTT,CASSIGQSIEKLFF
TRBJ2-2,TRBV7-2,14,.,.,TGTGCCAGCAGCTTGACAAAGAGCACCGGGGAGCTGTTTTTT,CASSLTKSTGELFF
TRBJ1-1,TRBV2,12,.,.,TGTGCCAGCAGTGAGGAATACACTGAAGCTTTCTTT,CASSEEYTEAFF
TRBJ1-2,TRBV6-5,15,.,once,TGTGCCAGCAGTTACTTGTCCGGACGAAACTATGGCTACACCTTC,CASSYLSGRNYGYTF
TRBJ2-5,TRBV5-1,11,.,.,TGCGCCAGCAGCGGGGGAGAGACCCAGTACTTC,CASSGGETQYF
TRBJ2-7,TRBV7-6,16,.,.,TGTGCCAGCAGCATGGGGGAAGCCGCAAGCTCCTACGAGCAGTACTTC,CASSMGEAASSYEQYF
TRBJ1-2,TRBV6-5,13,TRBD1,.,TGTGCCAGCAGAGGGACAGAGGACTATGGCTACACCTTC,CASRGTEDYGYTF
TRBJ2-2,TRBV5-6,11,.,.,TGTGCCAGCAGCGTTACCGGGGAGCTGTTTTTT,CASSVTGELFF
TRBJ2-5,TRBV9,15,TRBD1,.,TGTGCCAGTGGGCCGGGACAGGGGGATTATGAGACCCAGTACTTC,CASGPGQGDYETQYF
TRBJ1-3,TRBV4-3,15,.,once,TGCGCCAGCAGCCAAGTGGGGGAAGCTGGAAACACCATATATTTT,CASSQVGEAGNTIYF
TRBJ2-5,TRBV7-9,13,.,.,TGTGCCAGCAGCCGGACGGATCAAGAGACCCAGTACTTC,CASSRTDQETQYF
TRBJ2-5,TRBV11-1,12,.,.,TGTGCCAGCGCTGGGCTCCACGAGACCCAGTACTTC,CASAGLHETQYF
TRBJ2-3,TRBV5-4,17,.,.,TGTGCCAGCAGCTTGGCCGGGAGCTTACCAAGCACAGATACGCAGTATTTT,CASSLAGSLPSTDTQYF
TRBJ2-5,TRBV7-8,15,.,.,TGTGCCAGCAGCCCGGCCGGGACACAAGAAGAGACCCAGTACTTC,CASSPAGTQEETQYF
TRBJ1-6,TRBV7-2,15,TRBD1,.,TGTGCCAGCAGCTCTTCCAGGACAGGAGGTTCACCCCTCCACTTT,CASSSSRTGGSPLHF
TRBJ2-2,TRBV27,17,TRBD1,.,TGTGCCAGCAGTTCCCCTTACACGACAGGGGACACCGGGGAGCTGTTTTTT,CASSSPYTTGDTGELFF
TRBJ2-1,TRBV7-8,15,TRBD2,.,TGTGCCAGCAGCTTAGCACCTAGCGGGGGTTCGAGGCAGTTCTTC,CASSLAPSGGSRQFF
TRBJ1-1,TRBV6-5,15,.,.,TGTGCCAGCAGTCCTCGGACAGCTTTGAACACTGAAGCTTTCTTT,CASSPRTALNTEAFF
TRBJ1-1,TRBV6-5,11,.,few,TGTGCCAGCAGTTACCCAGGCGGAGCTTTCTTT,CASSYPGGAFF
TRBJ1-1,TRBV6-1,14,.,.,TGTGCCAGCATTTCCCGGGCGCTTGGCACTGAAGCTTTCTTT,CASISRALGTEAFF
TRBJ1-6,TRBV2,15,.,.,TGTGCCAGCAGTGAACAGGGCTTCTATAATTCACCCCTCCACTTT,CASSEQGFYNSPLHF
TRBJ2-5,TRBV6-1,14,.,.,TGTGCCAGCAGTGAAACTGGGCTGAAAGTGACCCAGTACTTC,CASSETGLKVTQYF
TRBJ1-1,TRBV6-6,12,.,.,TGTGCCAGCAGTAGGGGGAACACTGAAGCTTTCTTT,CASSRGNTEAFF
TRBJ2-3,TRBV15,14,.,.,TGTGCCACCAGCAGAGGTAGCACCACAGATACGCAGTATTTT,CATSRGSTTDTQYF
TRBJ2-5,TRBV5-1,14,TRBD1,.,TGCGCCAGCAGCACTGACAGGGCTAGGGAGACCCAGTACTTC,CASSTDRARETQYF
TRBJ2-5,TRBV7-6,20,TRBD2,.,TGTGCCAGCAGCTTACCCCAGAGGAGGGACGATCTCGGGGGGCAAGAGACCCAGTACTTC,CASSLPQRRDDLGGQETQYF
TRBJ1-1,TRBV16,13,.,.,TGTGCCAGCAGCCCGGGCTGGGACGGTGAAGCTTTCTTT,CASSPGWDGEAFF
TRBJ2-5,TRBV7-6,16,TRBD2,.,TGTGCCAGCAGCTTAAAGGCTAGCGGGGGCTCAGAGACCCAGTACTTC,CASSLKASGGSETQYF